The 12 T cell receptor beta chains below come from one sample, sequenced in a study of T cell changes during pregnancy in multiple sclerosis. Measured with immunoSEQ multiplex PCR; TCRdb has only the in-frame clones, and not every one. The table lists 91,000 or so clones, about 92% of them singletons, with approximately 2% in the top ten. Here the sequenced sample was peripheral blood, taken after pregnancy. These receptors were taken from a female donor with multiple sclerosis, enrolled in a pregnancy study.

J is TRBJ1-2 and V is TRBV18, with 8 positions matching TRBD1. The V gene's germline CDR1 is KGHSH and CDR2 LQKENI. The junction had 9 bases not matched to a gene; V was cut back by 3 bases and J by 3 bases. The CDR3 contains 16 residues. CDR3 protein: CASSPLPGQADYGYTF. CDR3 sequence (DNA): TGTGCCAGCTCACCTCTCCCGGGACAGGCGGACTATGGCTACACCTTC.

The chain carries TRBV5-1 and TRBJ1-1; possibly TRBD1 for D (6 bases). CDR3 length equals 14 residues. In germline, CDR1 is SGHRS, CDR2 YFSETQ. Trimming removed 5 bases from V and 1 base from J, with 12 bases in between. CDR3 loop: CASRTGQPNTEAFF. CDR3 coding DNA: TGCGCCAGCAGAACCGGACAGCCGAACACTGAAGCTTTCTTT.

Note on this clone: Because the CDR3 is missing its conserved closing phenylalanine or tryptophan, this is likely a read error. The DNA is left out, because the CDR3 cannot be placed on it with certainty; the CDR3 is given as TCRdb lists it. This CDR3 is CASSLVDRGPG. V usage is TRBV11-2 and J usage is TRBJ2-4; the tabulated D call, TRBD1, remains unverified against the DNA. The CDR3 is 11 residues long, counting both termini. CDR1 and CDR2 from the germline V gene are SGHAT and FQNNGV.

The V gene is TRBV27, the J gene TRBJ1-4; the D is unclear. The germline V gene has CDR1 MNHEY and CDR2 SMNVEV (reference sequence). The CDR3 has 13 amino acids. V lost 5 bases, J lost 5 bases, and 9 bases lay in between. CDR3 in DNA: TGTGCCAGCAGTCCCTGGGAGAATGAAAAACTGTTTTTT. Translation: CASSPWENEKLFF.

The chain employs TRBV6-6 and TRBJ1-1; no reliable D call. The CDR3 consists of 13 residues. CDR1 is MNHNY, CDR2 SVGAGI, per germline (reference sequence). The V and J ends lost 6 bases and 2 bases respectively, with 10 bases between them. CDR3 nucleotide sequence: TGTGCCAGCAGGGCTACAGTAAACACTGAAGCTTTCTTT. This translates into CASRATVNTEAFF.

V is TRBV5-3 and J is TRBJ1-3; D ambiguous. TRBV5-3 is treated as an ORF (open reading frame) with a function not yet certain. The CDR3 runs 17 residues. Between the trimmed V and J ends, which lost 0 bases and 0 bases, there was a span of 13 bases. As DNA, the CDR3 is TGTGCCAGAAGCTTGGGGGTGAGGCAAATCTCTGGAAACACCATATATTTT. Translation gives CARSLGVRQISGNTIYF.

V and J are TRBV23-1 and TRBJ1-3, with 7 bases aligning to TRBD1. TRBV23-1 falls under the ORF class, with uncertain function. This CDR3 is built from 16 residues. After removal of 8 bases from V and 5 bases from J, the junction contained 15 bases not matched to a gene. The CDR3 sequence is CASPVEGAKKRNTIYF. The CDR3 DNA follows: TGCGCCAGCCCGGTGGAGGGGGCAAAGAAAAGAAACACCATATATTTT.

The chain joins TRBV4-2 to TRBJ2-7; the match to TRBD1 covers 8 bases. The J segment lost 5 bases and the V segment lost 4 bases, leaving 10 bases of the junction unmatched. CDR1 and CDR2 (germline): LGHNA, YNFKEQ. The CDR3 totals 15 residues. The CDR3 loop reads CASSPMTDRAHEQYF. The CDR3 DNA follows: TGTGCCAGCAGCCCGATGACGGACAGGGCCCACGAGCAGTACTTC.

This clone turned up a few times. The chain employs TRBV7-2 and TRBJ2-2; the D is unclear. Trimming shortened V by 1 base and J by 7 bases, and 10 bases separated the two germline ends. This CDR3 region has 14 residues. CDR1 is SGHTA and CDR2 is FQGNSA in the germline V gene. The CDR3 is CASSLVWFGGELFF. CDR3 sequence (DNA): TGTGCCAGCAGCTTAGTCTGGTTCGGCGGGGAGCTGTTTTTT. Full variable domain (remainder filled in from reference TRBV7-2 and TRBJ2-2): GAGVSQSPSNKVTEKGKDVELRCDPISGHTALYWYRQSLGQGLEFLIYFQGNSAPDKSGLPSDRFSAERTGGSVSTLTIQRTQQEDSAVYLCASSLVWFGGELFFGEGSRLTVL.

This clone appeared a few times. This chain links TRBV9 with TRBJ2-3; tentative D call: TRBD2 (7 bases). The germline V gene has CDR1 SGDLS and CDR2 YYNGEE. The CDR3 contains 15 residues. Trimming stripped 2 bases from V and 2 bases from J, with 12 bases between. The CDR3 bases are TGTGCCAGCAGCGTCTGGGGGGGCAACACAGATACGCAGTATTTT. This translates into CASSVWGGNTDTQYF.

This chain uses TRBV5-6 with TRBJ1-1; D might be TRBD1 (5 bases). Trimming shortened V by 1 base and J by 1 base, and 8 bases separated the two germline ends. The CDR3 spans 14 residues. The germline V gene has CDR1 SGHDT and CDR2 YYEEEE. The CDR3 protein is CASSLFQGNTEAFF. The CDR3 DNA is TGTGCCAGCAGCTTGTTTCAGGGGAACACTGAAGCTTTCTTT.

This chain links TRBV6-1 with TRBJ2-7; tentatively, D is TRBD1 (5 bases). Germline-derived CDR1 and CDR2 are MNHNS and SASEGT. The CDR3 is made up of 11 amino acids. Trimming stripped 6 bases from V and 3 bases from J, with 6 bases between. CDR3: CASSRDYEQYF. CDR3 DNA: TGTGCCAGCAGCAGGGACTACGAGCAGTACTTC.